Following are 18 T cell receptor beta chains from one sample sequenced in a study of blood T cell repertoires in COVID-19. The data were produced by immunoSEQ multiplex PCR, yet TCRdb's version contains in-frame clones alone and is incomplete. Here the sample spans approximately 230,000 clones, just over 90% being singletons. Sequenced material: PBMCs or T cells enriched from blood (not recorded which). These receptor sequences come from a woman aged 18-29 years who had recovered from COVID-19.

A single count supports this clone. The chain couples TRBV7-2 to TRBJ2-1; TRBD2 aligns across 10 bases. Germline V gene sequence: CDR1 SGHTA, CDR2 FQGNSA. V shed 4 bases, J shed 10 bases, and the junction held 4 bases outside the gene matches. The length of the CDR3 is 13 residues. CDR3 sequence reads: CASSWGGLAEQFF. CDR3 DNA sequence: TGTGCCAGCAGCTGGGGGGGACTAGCGGAGCAGTTCTTC. Filled out from reference TRBV7-2 and TRBJ2-1, the complete variable domain reads GAGVSQSPSNKVTEKGKDVELRCDPISGHTALYWYRQSLGQGLEFLIYFQGNSAPDKSGLPSDRFSAERTGGSVSTLTIQRTQQEDSAVYLCASSWGGLAEQFFGPGTRLTVL.

The chain joins TRBV4-2 to TRBJ1-2, with D possibly TRBD1 on 6 matching bases. Germline CDR1 and CDR2: LGHNA and YNFKEQ. V was pared by 0 bases and J by 8 bases, with 16 bases between. The CDR3 consists of 15 residues. This CDR3 is CASSQETTGPGGYTF. CDR3 DNA: TGTGCCAGCAGCCAAGAAACGACAGGCCCGGGGGGCTACACCTTC.

The chain carries TRBV14 and TRBJ2-7; TRBD2 aligns across 7 bases. The CDR3 is 15 amino acids. The V gene end was trimmed by 4 bases and the J gene end by 7 bases; junction bases not matched to a gene: 13. In germline, CDR1 is SGHDN, CDR2 FVKESK. CDR3 sequence: CASSPPGTTIMEQYF. For the CDR3, the DNA is TGTGCCAGCAGCCCACCAGGGACTACGATAATGGAGCAGTACTTC.

This clone appeared once. The chain employs TRBV6-4 and TRBJ2-1, with D perhaps matching TRBD1 (6 bases). Germline-derived CDR1 and CDR2 are MRHNA and SNTAGT. The V end lost 3 bases, the J end lost 4 bases, and 10 bases lay between the germline ends. The CDR3 covers 14 residues. The CDR3 DNA reads as TGTGCCAGCAGTGAGGGACAAACATACAATGAGCAGTTCTTC. It yields the protein CASSEGQTYNEQFF.

About this clone itself: The junction does not match germline at one end; this may be a read error. The V call is TRBV27, the J call TRBJ1-1, with 8 bases matching TRBD1. This CDR3 has 13 residues. Germline V gene lookup returns CDR1 MNHEY and CDR2 SMNVEV (reference sequence). As DNA, the CDR3 is TGTTCCAGTAACAGGGGGATTGGCACTGAAGCTTTCTTT. The encoded protein is CSSNRGIGTEAFF.

V usage is TRBV25-1 and J usage is TRBJ2-5; TRBD1 agrees at 8 bases. Germline V CDR1 and CDR2: MGHDK, SYGVNS. The CDR3 runs 17 residues. With 1 base clipped from V and 4 bases from J, the junction kept 11 bases outside the gene matches. CDR3 bases: TGTGCCAGCAGTGAATGGGAAGGACAGGGTAGAGGAGAGACCCAGTACTTC. Translating it yields CASSEWEGQGRGETQYF.

This clone showed up just once. The rearrangement joins TRBV5-1 to TRBJ2-3; the match to TRBD1 covers 8 bases. Germline values: CDR1 SGHRS, CDR2 YFSETQ. V gave up 0 bases and J gave up 6 bases; unmatched junction bases: 6. The CDR3 is made up of 15 amino acids. The CDR3: CASSLGQGRVDTQYF. CDR3 in DNA: TGCGCCAGCAGCTTGGGACAGGGGCGGGTTGATACGCAGTATTTT.

The CDR3 DNA reads TGTGCCAGCTCACCCCTGACAGGGGGGTACGAGCAGTACTTC. Encoded protein: CASSPLTGGYEQYF. This sequence joins TRBV18 and TRBJ2-7, with TRBD1 matching over 9 bases. The V and J ends lost 3 bases and 4 bases, in that order; junction bases with no gene match: 4. The CDR3 extends over 14 amino acids. CDR1 and CDR2 from the germline V gene are KGHSH and LQKENI.

V and J are TRBV19 and TRBJ2-1; D might be TRBD1 (6 bases). The CDR3 contains 11 residues. Germline V gives CDR1 LNHDA, CDR2 SQIVND (reference sequence). Trimming left V 7 bases short and J 7 bases short, with 8 bases between. CDR3 sequence reads: CASKGQNEQFF. CDR3 coding DNA: TGTGCCAGTAAAGGACAGAATGAGCAGTTCTTC.

CDR3 loop: CASSYGQAAATQYF. CDR3 bases: TGTGCCAGCAGTTACGGACAGGCCGCGGCGACCCAGTACTTC. This rearrangement joins TRBV6-5 to TRBJ2-5; 7 bases are a match to TRBD1. V shed 2 bases and J 7 bases; nucleotides not matched to a gene: 7. Germline values: CDR1 MNHEY, CDR2 SVGAGI. There are 14 residues in the CDR3.

V and J are TRBV7-9 and TRBJ1-1; D gene uncertain. This CDR3 is built from 12 residues. V lost 2 bases, J lost 6 bases, and 7 bases lay in between. CDR1 SEHNR and CDR2 FQNEAQ come from the germline V gene (reference sequence). The CDR3: CASSLSRSEAFF. Written as DNA, the CDR3 is TGTGCCAGCAGCTTAAGCAGGTCTGAAGCTTTCTTT.

The chain couples TRBV7-2 to TRBJ2-1; tentative D call: TRBD2 (5 bases). The CDR3 length is 16 residues. V gave up 1 base and J gave up 6 bases, with 16 bases separating them. From germline, CDR1 is SGHTA and CDR2 FQGNSA. For the CDR3, the DNA is TGTGCCAGCAGCTTAGAGGTAGGACTCCCCTCCAATGAGCAGTTCTTC. This codes for CASSLEVGLPSNEQFF.

The chain joins TRBV28 to TRBJ1-1; 8 bases match TRBD1. The J segment lost 8 bases and the V segment lost 2 bases, leaving 4 bases of the junction unmatched. Germline-derived CDR1 and CDR2 are MDHEN and SYDVKM. The CDR3 has 13 residues. CDR3 sequence reads: CASSLPGGGEAFF. The CDR3 region has the DNA TGTGCCAGCAGTTTACCAGGGGGCGGGGAAGCTTTCTTT.

This chain links TRBV9 with TRBJ2-3, with D possibly matching TRBD2 (5 bases). The V end lost 4 bases, the J end lost 4 bases, and 19 bases lay between the germline ends. This CDR3 is built from 16 residues. In germline, CDR1 is SGDLS, CDR2 YYNGEE. The CDR3 loop is CASSPHGGPGSDTQYF. The CDR3, as DNA: TGTGCCAGCAGCCCCCATGGCGGGCCGGGTTCAGATACGCAGTATTTT.

This clone has a handful of counts. This chain uses TRBV6-2 or TRBV6-3 with TRBJ1-1; D gene unclear. The CDR3 is 20 amino acids. Germline CDR1 and CDR2: MNHEY and SVGEGT. V was pared by 2 bases and J by 2 bases, with 27 bases between. The CDR3 DNA is TGTGCCAGCAGTTACCCCGGGGTAAGGACCCCGGAGACCTTTAACACTGAAGCTTTCTTT. This sequence encodes CASSYPGVRTPETFNTEAFF.

The genes are TRBV27 and TRBJ1-1; D remains unclear. The V end lost 4 bases, the J end lost 1 base, and 10 bases lay between the germline ends. The CDR3 is 14 residues long. CDR1 is MNHEY, CDR2 SMNVEV, per germline (reference sequence). CDR3 sequence: CASSSGLPNTEAFF. The CDR3 DNA reads as TGTGCCAGCAGTTCCGGACTGCCGAACACTGAAGCTTTCTTT.

V usage is TRBV18 and J usage is TRBJ1-2; D remains unclear. The germline CDR1 and CDR2 sequences are KGHSH and LQKENI. V gave up 2 bases and J gave up 4 bases, with 14 bases separating them. The CDR3 runs 15 residues. The CDR3, as DNA: TGTGCCAGCTCACCATCTGACGCAGGATTCTATGGCTACACCTTC. This encodes CASSPSDAGFYGYTF.

The chain couples TRBV19 to TRBJ1-1; 7 bases line up with TRBD1. V shed 4 bases, J shed 3 bases, and the junction held 2 bases outside the gene matches. This CDR3 contains 13 residues. The germline V gene encodes CDR1 LNHDA and CDR2 SQIVND (reference sequence). This CDR3 is CASSTDRDTEAFF. CDR3 in DNA: TGTGCCAGTAGTACCGACAGGGACACTGAAGCTTTCTTT.